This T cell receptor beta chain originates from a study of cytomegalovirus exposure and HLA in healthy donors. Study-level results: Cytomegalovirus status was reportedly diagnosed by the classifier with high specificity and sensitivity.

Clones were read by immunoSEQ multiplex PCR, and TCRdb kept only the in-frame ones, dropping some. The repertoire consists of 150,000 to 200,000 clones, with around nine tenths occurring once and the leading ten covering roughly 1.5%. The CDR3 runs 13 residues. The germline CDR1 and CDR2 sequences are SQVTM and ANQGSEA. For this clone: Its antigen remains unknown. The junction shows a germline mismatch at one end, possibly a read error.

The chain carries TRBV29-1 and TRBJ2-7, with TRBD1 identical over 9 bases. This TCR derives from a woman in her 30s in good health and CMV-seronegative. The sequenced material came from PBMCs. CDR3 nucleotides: TGCAGCGTGGAAGACAGGGGGGCCCACGAGCAGTACTTC. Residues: CSVEDRGAHEQYF.